The 9 T cell receptor beta chains below all came from one sample that was sequenced in a study of T cell clones after liver transplantation. Profiled with immunoSEQ multiplex PCR; TCRdb holds only in-frame clones, not every one. Of approximately 100,000 clones in the sample, 80% to 90% were seen once. The material was CD4+ T cells from blood, obtained around 50 months after liver transplant. These receptors were taken from a human patient who received a liver transplant. Some T cells may be the graft donor's.

This clone was picked up a small number of times. This chain uses TRBV11-2 with TRBJ2-2, with D possibly TRBD2 on 5 matching bases. CDR1 SGHAT and CDR2 FQNNGV come from the germline V gene. This CDR3 contains 14 residues. The V and J ends lost 5 bases and 3 bases respectively, with 10 bases between them. The CDR3 here is CASSHGEYTGELFF. The CDR3 DNA reads TGTGCCAGCAGCCACGGGGAGTACACCGGGGAGCTGTTTTTT.

The chain has TRBV25-1 and TRBJ1-6; 8 nucleotides line up with TRBD1. The CDR3 consists of 13 residues. J was trimmed by 10 bases and V by 7 bases; bases with no gene match: 6. Germline CDR1 is MGHDK and CDR2 is SYGVNS. The CDR3 loop reads CASMDREGSPLHF. The CDR3 DNA sequence: TGTGCCAGCATGGACAGGGAGGGATCACCCCTCCACTTT.

There are a few counts of this clone. The chain is built from TRBV5-1 and TRBJ2-2, with D perhaps TRBD2 (6 bases). CDR1 is SGHRS, CDR2 YFSETQ, per germline. CDR3 length: 17 residues. Trimming took 4 bases from V and 2 from J, leaving 18 bases between them. CDR3 sequence: CASSDSPPGLNTGELFF. CDR3 in DNA: TGCGCCAGCAGCGACTCCCCTCCGGGACTTAACACCGGGGAGCTGTTTTTT.

The chain links TRBV18 to TRBJ1-1; perhaps TRBD1 as D (6 bases). Germline assignment: CDR1 KGHSH and CDR2 LQKENI. CDR3 length: 13 amino acids. Trimming took off 6 bases at V and 8 bases at J, with 16 bases between the two ends. CDR3 in amino acids: CASSRTARPEAFF. In nucleotides, the CDR3 is TGTGCCAGCTCGCGGACAGCCCGCCCAGAAGCTTTCTTT. Drawing the rest from reference TRBV18 and TRBJ1-1, the complete variable domain is NAGVMQNPRHLVRRRGQEARLRCSPMKGHSHVYWYRQLPEEGLKFMVYLQKENIIDESGMPKERFSAEFPKEGPSILRIQQVVRGDSAAYFCASSRTARPEAFFGQGTRLTVV.

A few counts support this clone. The chain carries TRBV5-1 and TRBJ1-1; TRBD1 might be the D (5 bases). V gave up 0 bases and J gave up 6 bases, with 12 bases separating them. CDR3 size: 14 residues. Germline lookup yields CDR1 SGHRS and CDR2 YFSETQ. This CDR3 reads CASSLGGALPEAFF. The CDR3 DNA is TGCGCCAGCAGCTTGGGAGGGGCGCTCCCTGAAGCTTTCTTT.

The chain has TRBV19 and TRBJ2-2, with TRBD1 matching 9 bases. The germline gives CDR1 LNHDA, CDR2 SQIVND (reference sequence). The junction had 5 bases not matched to a gene; V was cut back by 5 bases and J by 4 bases. The CDR3 contains 15 residues. The CDR3 nucleotides are TGTGCCAGTAGTTTGGGACAGGGCGCCACCGGGGAGCTGTTTTTT. Its protein is CASSLGQGATGELFF.

The chain employs TRBV5-1 and TRBJ2-7; 7 positions match TRBD1. CDR3 length: 14 residues. From germline, CDR1 is SGHRS and CDR2 YFSETQ. V gave up 3 bases and J gave up 6 bases; unmatched junction bases: 9. The CDR3 reads CASSSDRNPSEQYF. Written as DNA, the CDR3 is TGCGCCAGCAGCTCGGACAGGAACCCTTCCGAGCAGTACTTC.

A few counts support this clone. The chain is built from TRBV6-6 and TRBJ2-1; no definite D call. From germline, CDR1 is MNHNY and CDR2 SVGAGI (reference sequence). The CDR3 is 12 amino acids. V shed 2 bases and J shed 9 bases, with 8 bases lying between them. CDR3 in DNA: TGTGCCAGCAGTTACCAGGTTCTTGAGCAGTTCTTC. Amino acids: CASSYQVLEQFF.

The chain employs TRBV5-1 and TRBJ2-1; tentatively, D is TRBD2 (5 bases). Germline CDR1 and CDR2: SGHRS and YFSETQ. The CDR3 extends over 15 amino acids. V was trimmed by 3 bases and J by 1 base, leaving 11 bases between them. Here the CDR3 reads CASSSAGGSYNEQFF. CDR3 nucleotide sequence: TGCGCCAGCAGCTCGGCTGGCGGGTCCTACAATGAGCAGTTCTTC.